Listed here are 5 T cell receptor beta chains from one sample, sequenced in a study of human T cells and chemical hapten exposure. MiXCR, applied by TCRdb to the RACE reads, yields one record per CDR3 protein. The sample lists under 65,000 distinct CDR3 sequences, roughly a tenth occurring once. Stated time point: pre-sensitization, week 0. As to treatment: therapeutic diphenylcyclopropenone sensitization with weekly scalp DPC. The material was whole blood, obtained in connection with sensitization to the hapten diphenylcyclopropenone (DPC). The receptor source for this set is a woman between 40 and 55 years old with alopecia areata. Some clones in this sample may be carry-over from other donors' samples.

This clonotype was recorded at least ten times. This rearrangement joins TRBV12-5 to TRBJ2-1, with 13 bases that match TRBD2. CDR3 size: 17 residues. Germline CDR1 is LGHNT and CDR2 is FRNRAP. After removal of 1 base from V and 6 bases from J, the junction contained 6 bases not matched to a gene. CDR3 region: CASGLGQGLAGSNEQFF. CDR3 nucleotide sequence: TGTGCTAGTGGTTTGGGGCAGGGACTAGCGGGGAGCAATGAGCAGTTCTTC.

This clonotype was seen repeatedly, ten times or more. The chain combines TRBV12-3 or TRBV12-4 with TRBJ1-1, with D unclear. Trimming took off 2 bases at V and 3 bases at J, with 7 bases between the two ends. The CDR3 is 13 amino acids. The CDR3 region has the DNA TGTGCCAGCAGTTTAAAGGCGGACACTGAAGCTTTCTTT. This encodes CASSLKADTEAFF.

This sequence joins TRBV28 and TRBJ1-1; no reliable D call. Germline lookup yields CDR1 MDHEN and CDR2 SYDVKM. This CDR3 spans 12 amino acids. Between the trimmed V and J ends, which lost 5 bases and 2 bases, there was a span of 6 bases. The CDR3 DNA sequence: TGTGCCAGCAGTCTAACAAACACTGAAGCTTTCTTT. It yields the protein CASSLTNTEAFF.

This chain uses TRBV6-5 with TRBJ1-6; D unresolved. The CDR3 runs to 13 residues. The germline CDR1 and CDR2 sequences are MNHEY and SVGAGI. The germline V and J ends were trimmed by 6 bases and 0 bases, with 3 bases remaining between them. The CDR3 region is CASRVSYNSPLHF. The CDR3 DNA reads TGTGCCAGCAGGGTCTCCTATAATTCACCCCTCCACTTT.

In this sample, this clonotype turned up many times. This rearrangement joins TRBV6-5 to TRBJ1-6, with D perhaps matching TRBD1 (5 bases). This CDR3 comprises 14 residues. The germline V gene encodes CDR1 MNHEY and CDR2 SVGAGI. The V end was cut by 6 bases, the J end by 3 bases, with 9 bases between. DNA of the CDR3: TGTGCCAGCAGCCTACAGGTCTATAATTCACCCCTCCACTTT. Amino acids: CASSLQVYNSPLHF.